Each of the 28 T cell receptor beta chains below was sequenced from the same sample in a study of cytomegalovirus exposure and HLA in healthy donors. Vbeta (60) and Jbeta (13) primers were used in the PCR. Some clones are missing from TCRdb's copy, which holds only in-frame ones; the method was immunoSEQ multiplex PCR. Of 95,000 to 150,000 clones in the sample, around 60% were seen once. What was sequenced was PBMCs. These receptors were obtained from a man aged 40-50 years in good health and CMV-seropositive.

This chain links TRBV7-3 with TRBJ2-2; D is possibly TRBD1 (6 bases). The CDR3 loop spans 15 amino acids. The germline V gene has CDR1 SGHTA and CDR2 FQGTGA. Between the trimmed V and J ends, which lost 5 bases and 5 bases, there was a span of 15 bases. The CDR3 reads CASSPTGEGTGELFF. CDR3 coding DNA: TGTGCCAGCAGCCCGACAGGCGAGGGGACCGGGGAGCTGTTTTTT.

The V and J genes are TRBV10-1 and TRBJ1-1; D is undetermined. The germline CDR1 and CDR2 sequences are WNHNN and SYGVQD (reference sequence). The V and J ends lost 2 bases and 3 bases respectively, with 10 bases between them. The CDR3 contains 14 residues. The DNA for the CDR3 is TGCGCCAGCAGTGAGCGGGGAAGGGACACTGAAGCTTTCTTT. This gives the protein CASSERGRDTEAFF.

This rearrangement joins TRBV6-1 to TRBJ1-2; D may be TRBD1 (5 bases). The germline V gene has CDR1 MNHNS and CDR2 SASEGT. The length of the CDR3 is 12 residues. The V end was cut by 7 bases, the J end by 8 bases, with 14 bases between. Here the CDR3 DNA reads TGTGCCAGCACCGACAGTTCTAGAGGCTACACCTTC. It is translated as CASTDSSRGYTF.

The rearrangement links TRBV9 to TRBJ2-6; no firm D call. Germline-derived CDR1 and CDR2 are SGDLS and YYNGEE. Trimming cost V 4 bases and J 4 bases, with 9 bases left between them. The CDR3 has 14 amino acids. In DNA form, the CDR3 reads TGTGCCAGCAGCCCTTCTCTCGGGGCCAACGTCCTGACTTTC. Its translation: CASSPSLGANVLTF.

The chain has TRBV27 and TRBJ2-5; D may be TRBD2 (6 bases). Near its end, the DNA agrees better with TRBJ2-7, so the J call may be wrong. Per germline, CDR1 MNHEY and CDR2 SMNVEV (reference sequence). This CDR3 spans 13 amino acids. This CDR3 is CASSYRSGYEQYF. The CDR3 DNA reads as TGTGCCAGCAGTTATCGTAGCGGCTACGAGCAGTACTTC.

This clone was found a few times. V is TRBV29-1 and J is TRBJ2-7, with 8 bases aligning to TRBD2. Trimming took 6 bases from V and 7 from J; bases not matched to a gene: 11. This CDR3 is 13 amino acids long. CDR1 and CDR2 (germline): SQVTM, ANQGSEA. Here the CDR3 reads CSVIAGTSEEQYF. CDR3 DNA sequence: TGCAGCGTAATAGCGGGAACTTCGGAAGAGCAGTACTTC.

The V gene is TRBV6-5, the J gene TRBJ2-4, with 10 bases aligning to TRBD2. The V segment lost 6 bases and the J segment 7 bases; nucleotides outside the gene matches: 3. Germline V gives CDR1 MNHEY, CDR2 SVGAGI. This CDR3 is 13 amino acids long. The DNA for the CDR3 is TGTGCCAGCAGCGAGCGGGGGGGCAACATTCAGTACTTC. Residues: CASSERGGNIQYF.

V usage is TRBV19 and J usage is TRBJ2-7; D is unresolved. Germline V gene sequence: CDR1 LNHDA, CDR2 SQIVND (reference sequence). V was trimmed by 5 bases and J by 5 bases, leaving 7 bases between them. CDR3 size: 11 residues. CDR3 protein: CASSLADEQYF. CDR3 bases: TGTGCCAGTAGTCTGGCGGACGAGCAGTACTTC.

The V and J genes are TRBV6-6 and TRBJ2-7, with TRBD1 identical over 9 bases. Germline-derived CDR1 and CDR2 are MNHNY and SVGAGI (reference sequence). V lost 7 bases and J lost 3; bases outside the gene matches: 7. The CDR3 consists of 14 residues. The CDR3 region has the DNA TGTGCCAGCAATAACAGGGGGCTAAACTACGAGCAGTACTTC. It codes for CASNNRGLNYEQYF.

The J gene is TRBJ1-4, the V gene TRBV9; TRBD1 might be the D (6 bases). CDR3 size: 14 residues. V shed 0 bases and J shed 12 bases, with 15 bases lying between them. Germline CDR1 and CDR2: SGDLS and YYNGEE. CDR3 region: CASSVALGAQELFF. Here the CDR3 DNA reads TGTGCCAGCAGCGTAGCTTTGGGGGCGCAAGAACTGTTTTTT.

This clone is a singleton in its sample. The V and J genes are TRBV27 and TRBJ2-2; 9 nucleotides align to TRBD2. Germline CDR1 is MNHEY and CDR2 is SMNVEV (reference sequence). This CDR3 is 14 amino acids long. J lost 11 bases, V lost 3 bases, and 7 bases had no gene match. The CDR3 sequence: CASSFSSGKRELFF. DNA of the CDR3: TGTGCCAGCAGTTTTTCTAGCGGGAAAAGAGAGCTGTTTTTT.

This clone was seen a single time. V usage is TRBV5-4 and J usage is TRBJ2-1, with 7 positions matching TRBD2. Unmatched junction bases numbered 5, after V lost 3 bases and J lost 2 bases. The CDR3 spans 15 residues. Germline CDR1 is SGHNT and CDR2 is YYREEE (reference sequence). The CDR3 coding sequence is TGTGCCAGCAGCTCCAGAGCGGGGCCCTACAATGAGCAGTTCTTC. It yields the protein CASSSRAGPYNEQFF.

The V gene is TRBV15, the J gene TRBJ1-1; TRBD1 is a possible D gene (5 bases). CDR1 is LNHNV and CDR2 is YYDKDF in the germline V gene (reference sequence). V was pared by 1 base and J by 3 bases, with 9 bases between. The CDR3 totals 14 residues. CDR3 amino acids: CATSRVGGDTEAFF. CDR3 DNA sequence: TGTGCCACCAGCAGAGTGGGGGGAGACACTGAAGCTTTCTTT.

On this clone itself: This sample includes further DNA sequences coding for the same CDR3. The CDR3 nucleotides read TGTGCCAGTATCCCAGGGCCCTATAGCAATCAGCCCCAGCATTTT. This sequence encodes CASIPGPYSNQPQHF. The chain has TRBV19 and TRBJ1-5; the D gene is possibly TRBD1 (5 bases). The CDR3 contains 15 residues. Germline-derived CDR1 and CDR2 are LNHDA and SQIVND (reference sequence). The ends were cut back, 7 bases at V and 0 bases at J, with 13 bases in the middle. Based on the CDR3 plus reference TRBV19 and TRBJ1-5, the full variable domain is DGGITQSPKYLFRKEGQNVTLSCEQNLNHDAMYWYRQDPGQGLRLIYYSQIVNDFQKGDIAEGYSVSREKKESFPLTVTSAQKNPTAFYLCASIPGPYSNQPQHFGDGTRLSIL.

This chain connects TRBV10-3 to TRBJ1-5, with 7 positions matching TRBD1. V shed 0 bases, J shed 4 bases, and the junction held 6 bases outside the gene matches. CDR1 and CDR2 (germline): ENHRY, SYGVKD. The CDR3 length is 16 residues. CDR3 coding DNA: TGTGCCATCAGTGAGTCGACAGGGACTGGGAATCAGCCCCAGCATTTT. Its translation is CAISESTGTGNQPQHF.

The rearrangement uses TRBV4-3 and TRBJ2-1, with 10 bases that match TRBD2. Germline V gene data show CDR1 as LGHNA and CDR2 as YSLEER. This CDR3 contains 16 residues. The ends lost 0 bases at V and 6 bases at J; junction bases unmatched: 5. CDR3 nucleotide sequence: TGCGCCAGCAGCCAAGACGGAGCGGGAGGGCGCAATGAGCAGTTCTTC. Its protein product is CASSQDGAGGRNEQFF.

The chain recombines TRBV9 with TRBJ1-1; 7 bases are shared with TRBD1. Germline V gene data show CDR1 as SGDLS and CDR2 as YYNGEE. Unmatched junction bases numbered 5, after V lost 2 bases and J lost 4 bases. The CDR3 has 14 amino acids. The DNA for the CDR3 is TGTGCCAGCAGCGTCCCTCCAGGGGGCACTGAAGCTTTCTTT. Its protein is CASSVPPGGTEAFF.

The chain uses TRBV28 and TRBJ2-7, with TRBD2 as a possible D gene (6 bases). V dropped 6 bases and J dropped 4 bases, with 13 bases sitting between them. The CDR3 is made up of 13 amino acids. Germline loops: CDR1 MDHEN, CDR2 SYDVKM. This chain's CDR3 is CASREGGEYEQYF. The CDR3 region has the DNA TGTGCCAGCAGGGAGGGCGGGGAATACGAGCAGTACTTC.

This clone was picked up one time. The rearrangement joins TRBV28 to TRBJ1-1; maybe TRBD1 (5 bases). CDR1 is MDHEN and CDR2 is SYDVKM in the germline V gene. Deletions cut 3 bases from V and 10 bases from J, with 15 bases between. This CDR3 comprises 13 residues. CDR3 DNA sequence: TGTGCCAGCAGTTTTTCGGGGGTTTTGATAGCTTTCTTT. It translates to CASSFSGVLIAFF.

The rearrangement links TRBV9 to TRBJ2-1, with D uncertain. The CDR3 runs to 14 residues. Looked up from germline, CDR1 is SGDLS and CDR2 is YYNGEE. Trimming left V 0 bases short and J 7 bases short, with 11 bases between. For the CDR3, the DNA is TGTGCCAGCAGCGTAGGATCCCCGGGTAATGAGCAGTTCTTC. Translated, it gives CASSVGSPGNEQFF.

The CDR3 reads CASSALAGSSYEQYF. CDR3 DNA: TGTGCCAGCAGTGCACTAGCGGGGAGCTCCTACGAGCAGTACTTC. V and J are TRBV6-1 and TRBJ2-7; TRBD2 agrees at 10 bases. The V and J ends lost 4 bases and 0 bases, in that order; junction bases with no gene match: 3. The CDR3 has 15 residues. Germline V CDR1 and CDR2: MNHNS, SASEGT.

V gene TRBV2 combines with J gene TRBJ1-1, with a possible D match to TRBD1 (6 bases). CDR3 size: 13 residues. Per the germline V gene, CDR1 is SNHLY and CDR2 is FYNNEI. V was pared by 7 bases and J by 2 bases, with 11 bases between. The CDR3 DNA is TGTGCCAGCATGCACAGGGAAAACACTGAAGCTTTCTTT. It specifies CASMHRENTEAFF. Full variable domain (outside the CDR3, taken from reference TRBV2 and TRBJ1-1): EPEVTQTPSHQVTQMGQEVILRCVPISNHLYFYWYRQILGQKVEFLVSFYNNEISEKSEIFDDQFSVERPDGSNFTLKIRSTKLEDSAMYFCASMHRENTEAFFGQGTRLTVV.

V is TRBV5-1 and J is TRBJ1-4; 7 bases match TRBD1. Germline V lookup: CDR1 SGHRS, CDR2 YFSETQ. The CDR3 consists of 16 residues. Trimming at V came to 3 bases and at J to 0 bases, leaving 5 bases not matched to a gene. The CDR3 is CASSSTGDPTNEKLFF. CDR3 in DNA: TGCGCCAGCAGCTCCACAGGGGATCCAACTAATGAAAAACTGTTTTTT.

The CDR3 region has the DNA TGTGCCAGCAGTGAAGTTGGAGGGAGAGAGACCCAGTACTTC. This gives the protein CASSEVGGRETQYF. This sequence joins TRBV6-1 and TRBJ2-5; TRBD2 is a possible D gene (6 bases). V dropped 1 base and J dropped 4 bases, with 10 bases sitting between them. The CDR3 length is 14 residues. Germline V gene lookup returns CDR1 MNHNS and CDR2 SASEGT.

This clone has just a few counts. The rearrangement links TRBV6-5 to TRBJ2-1; a weak D match, TRBD2 (5 bases). The CDR3 contains 15 residues. V was cut by 5 bases and J by 1 base, with 12 bases left in between. Germline V gene sequence: CDR1 MNHEY, CDR2 SVGAGI. The CDR3 here is CASSLLGESYNEQFF. CDR3 DNA sequence: TGTGCCAGCAGTCTACTAGGAGAATCCTACAATGAGCAGTTCTTC.

This clone appeared a few times. V and J are TRBV6-1 and TRBJ2-6, with TRBD2 as a possible D gene (5 bases). V lost 6 bases, J lost 2 bases, and 11 bases lay in between. The germline gives CDR1 MNHNS, CDR2 SASEGT. This CDR3 is built from 15 residues. CDR3 sequence (DNA): TGTGCCAGCAGGGAGGCCTCTGCTGGGGCCAACGTCCTGACTTTC. Translated, it gives CASREASAGANVLTF.

The V and J genes are TRBV5-6 and TRBJ2-2; 7 nucleotides agree with TRBD1. Germline assignment: CDR1 SGHDT and CDR2 YYEEEE. This CDR3 contains 16 residues. V shed 4 bases, J shed 5 bases, and the junction held 11 bases outside the gene matches. The DNA of the CDR3 is TGTGCCAGCAGCCGGCTCCCGGGACAGAGAACCGGGGAGCTGTTTTTT. It encodes CASSRLPGQRTGELFF.

On this clone: Other DNA sequences from this sample encode an identical CDR3 as well. The chain joins TRBV28 to TRBJ1-2; TRBD1 aligns across 9 bases. V gave up 5 bases and J gave up 3 bases; unmatched junction bases: 7. The CDR3 extends over 15 amino acids. Per germline, CDR1 MDHEN and CDR2 SYDVKM. CDR3 DNA sequence: TGTGCCAGCAGTCTCCGGGACAGGGTTGACTATGGCTACACCTTC. It specifies CASSLRDRVDYGYTF.